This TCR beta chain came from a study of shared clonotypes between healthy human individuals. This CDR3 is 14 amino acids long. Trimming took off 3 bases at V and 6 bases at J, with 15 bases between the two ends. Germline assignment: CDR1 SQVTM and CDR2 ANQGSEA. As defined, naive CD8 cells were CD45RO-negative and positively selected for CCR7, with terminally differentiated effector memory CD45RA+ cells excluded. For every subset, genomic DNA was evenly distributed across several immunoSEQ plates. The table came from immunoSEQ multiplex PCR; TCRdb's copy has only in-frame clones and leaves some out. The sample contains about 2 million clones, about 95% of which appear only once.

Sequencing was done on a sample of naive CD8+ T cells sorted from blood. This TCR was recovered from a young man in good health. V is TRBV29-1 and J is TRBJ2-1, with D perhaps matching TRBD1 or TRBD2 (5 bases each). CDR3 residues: CSVEGVPGRNEQFF. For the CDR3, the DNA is TGCAGCGTTGAGGGGGTTCCGGGGCGCAATGAGCAGTTCTTC.